Shown below are 25 T cell receptor beta chains from a single sample sequenced in a study of T cells in tumors after PD-1 blockade. Method: immunoSEQ multiplex PCR; TCRdb's copy keeps in-frame clones and lacks some. The data show about 59,000 clones, 80% seen once. Here the sequenced sample was PBMCs, taken before anti-PD-1 treatment. The receptors shown here come from a human donor with basal cell carcinoma.

The chain carries TRBV19 and TRBJ1-2; D is ambiguous. CDR3 size: 13 residues. V dropped 7 bases and J dropped 8 bases, with 17 bases sitting between them. Per germline, CDR1 LNHDA and CDR2 SQIVND (reference sequence). The DNA of the CDR3 is TGTGCCAGTACCCCATCTGTCGGGGTCGGCTACACCTTC. It codes for CASTPSVGVGYTF.

This clone was seen a few times. The chain is built from TRBV3-1 (or the pseudogene TRBV3-2) and TRBJ2-5; D not resolved. From germline, CDR1 is LGHDT and CDR2 YNNKEL (reference sequence). Trimming shortened V by 2 bases and J by 5 bases, and 9 bases separated the two germline ends. The CDR3 covers 13 residues. The CDR3 sequence is CASSQRPRETQYF. CDR3 sequence (DNA): TGTGCCAGCAGCCAACGCCCGAGGGAGACCCAGTACTTC.

The chain combines TRBV5-6 with TRBJ1-4, with TRBD1 matching 8 bases. J was trimmed by 8 bases and V by 3 bases; bases with no gene match: 9. Germline lookup yields CDR1 SGHDT and CDR2 YYEEEE. The CDR3 is 15 residues long. The CDR3 DNA reads TGTGCCAGCAGCTCGACAGGGGCCCTCAGGGAAAAACTGTTTTTT. Protein sequence: CASSSTGALREKLFF.

This clone was counted between two and nine times. The chain couples TRBV27 to TRBJ1-3, with D possibly matching TRBD1 (5 bases). CDR1 and CDR2 (germline): MNHEY, SMNVEV (reference sequence). With 5 bases removed from V and 2 bases from J, the gap between germline ends came to 19 bases. This CDR3 contains 17 residues. CDR3 amino acids: CASSPLFLRGTGNTIYF. As DNA, the CDR3 is TGTGCCAGCAGTCCCCTATTCCTAAGGGGAACTGGAAACACCATATATTTT.

The chain couples TRBV3-1 (or the pseudogene TRBV3-2) to TRBJ2-2, with a tentative D call TRBD1 (5 bases). The germline CDR1 and CDR2 sequences are LGHDT and YNNKEL (reference sequence). Trimming pared 5 bases from V and 5 bases from J, leaving 24 bases between. The CDR3 length is 18 residues. The CDR3 spells CASSNEGILRGRTGELFF. The CDR3 DNA is TGTGCCAGCAGCAACGAAGGTATTTTAAGGGGAAGGACCGGGGAGCTGTTTTTT.

The rearrangement joins TRBV7-8 to TRBJ2-2; 9 bases match TRBD2. Unmatched junction bases numbered 10, after V lost 4 bases and J lost 4 bases. CDR1 and CDR2 (germline): SGHVS, FQNEAQ. This CDR3 spans 17 amino acids. Here the CDR3 reads CASSSPTRGGSTGELFF. CDR3 nucleotides: TGTGCCAGCAGCTCCCCAACGCGGGGGGGCTCCACCGGGGAGCTGTTTTTT.

The V and J genes are TRBV21-1 and TRBJ1-5; the table's D call, TRBD1, has no DNA check behind it. TRBV21-1 is deemed a pseudogene. CDR3 size: 14 residues. CDR3 sequence (DNA): TGTGCCAGCAGCAAAACAGATAGCAATCAGCCCCAGCATTTT. This codes for CASSKTDSNQPQHF.

This sequence joins TRBV12-2 and TRBJ1-4; the D segment call TRBD1 is taken from the table without a DNA check. TRBV12-2 is assigned pseudogene status. CDR3 length: 11 amino acids. CDR3 in DNA: TGTGCAAGTGTCCCAGATGAAAAACTGTTTTTT. This encodes CASVPDEKLFF.

The chain recombines TRBV6-5 with TRBJ2-7, with D possibly matching TRBD1 (6 bases). The V gene lost 2 bases and the J gene lost 3 bases, with 11 bases spanning the gap. Germline CDR1 and CDR2: MNHEY and SVGAGI. This CDR3 is built from 14 residues. CDR3 bases: TGTGCCAGCAGTTACGCAGGGGCCAACTACGAGCAGTACTTC. Protein sequence: CASSYAGANYEQYF.

CDR3 in amino acids: CASSLGGTGYGYTF. The CDR3 nucleotides are TGCGCCAGCAGCTTGGGGGGGACAGGTTATGGCTACACCTTC. The rearrangement joins TRBV5-1 to TRBJ1-2; 8 bases fit TRBD1. Germline V gene lookup returns CDR1 SGHRS and CDR2 YFSETQ. Trimming removed 0 bases from V and 5 bases from J; junction bases left unmatched: 3. There are 14 residues in the CDR3.

This chain connects TRBV7-3 to TRBJ2-7; 11 bases match TRBD1. The V gene's germline CDR1 is SGHTA and CDR2 FQGTGA. After removal of 5 bases from V and 5 bases from J, the junction contained 8 bases not matched to a gene. The CDR3 extends over 15 amino acids. The CDR3 region is CASSPDRGRPDEQYF. In DNA, the CDR3 is TGTGCCAGCAGCCCGGACAGGGGGCGCCCGGACGAGCAGTACTTC. The variable domain in full, completed from reference TRBV7-3 and TRBJ2-7, reads GAGVSQTPSNKVTEKGKYVELRCDPISGHTALYWYRQSLGQGPEFLIYFQGTGAADDSGLPNDRFFAVRPEGSVSTLKIQRTERGDSAVYLCASSPDRGRPDEQYFGPGTRLTVT.

This clone was picked up a small number of times. The chain links TRBV5-1 to TRBJ2-7, with D perhaps matching TRBD1 (6 bases). V gave up 4 bases and J gave up 7 bases, with 21 bases separating them. The CDR3 loop spans 15 amino acids. In germline, CDR1 is SGHRS, CDR2 YFSETQ. The chain's CDR3 is CASSITTGIGEEQYF. The CDR3 DNA reads TGCGCCAGCAGCATTACGACAGGCATCGGGGAGGAGCAGTACTTC. The whole variable domain, remainder taken from reference TRBV5-1 and TRBJ2-7, is KAGVTQTPRYLIKTRGQQVTLSCSPISGHRSVSWYQQTPGQGLQFLFEYFSETQRNKGNFPGRFSGRQFSNSRSEMNVSTLELGDSALYLCASSITTGIGEEQYFGPGTRLTVT.

The chain employs TRBV18 and TRBJ2-1, with 10 bases identical to TRBD1. There are 19 residues in the CDR3. V shed 2 bases and J 0 bases; nucleotides not matched to a gene: 10. Germline assignment: CDR1 KGHSH and CDR2 LQKENI. The CDR3 loop is CASSPRGQGFGFSYNEQFF. The CDR3 coding sequence is TGTGCCAGCTCACCAAGGGGACAGGGGTTCGGTTTCTCCTACAATGAGCAGTTCTTC.

This clone was seen a few times. V gene TRBV10-2 combines with J gene TRBJ1-5; 10 bases align to TRBD1. CDR3 length: 16 amino acids. Germline V gives CDR1 WSHSY, CDR2 SAAADI. V shed 3 bases and J 3 bases; nucleotides not matched to a gene: 5. The DNA for the CDR3 is TGCGCCAGCAGTGATTGGGGACAGGGGACCAATCAGCCCCAGCATTTT. Amino acid sequence: CASSDWGQGTNQPQHF.

The chain has TRBV6-5 and TRBJ2-5; TRBD1 is a possible D gene (6 bases). The ends were cut back, 7 bases at V and 1 base at J, with 10 bases in the middle. CDR3 length equals 13 residues. Germline-derived CDR1 and CDR2 are MNHEY and SVGAGI. The CDR3 protein is CASKRTAQETQYF. The DNA of the CDR3 is TGTGCCAGCAAGCGGACAGCCCAAGAGACCCAGTACTTC.

CDR3 region: CASSLLAGDTGELFF. The CDR3, as DNA: TGCGCCAGCAGCTTGCTAGCGGGGGACACCGGGGAGCTGTTTTTT. V is TRBV5-1 and J is TRBJ2-2; 10 nucleotides match TRBD2. Germline trimming cut 1 base from V and 3 bases from J; bases unmatched to any gene: 0. Germline CDR1 reads SGHRS; CDR2 reads YFSETQ. The CDR3 contains 15 residues.

The V gene is TRBV2, the J gene TRBJ2-7; D gene uncertain. Trimming stripped 6 bases from V and 1 base from J, with 10 bases between. Germline lookup yields CDR1 SNHLY and CDR2 FYNNEI. This CDR3 spans 13 amino acids. The CDR3 coding sequence is TGTGCCAGCAGCCTACGGGCATCCTACGAGCAGTACTTC. Translated, it gives CASSLRASYEQYF.

This clone has a handful of counts. The J gene is TRBJ1-3, the V gene TRBV2, with 9 bases matching TRBD1. The germline V gene has CDR1 SNHLY and CDR2 FYNNEI. The V gene end was trimmed by 6 bases and the J gene end by 0 bases; junction bases not matched to a gene: 0. The CDR3 sequence is 14 residues long. The CDR3 coding sequence is TGTGCCAGCAGGGGACAGGGCTCTGGAAACACCATATATTTT. Translated: CASRGQGSGNTIYF.

The chain carries TRBV27 and TRBJ1-4, with 9 bases identical to TRBD1. Germline CDR1 MNHEY, CDR2 SMNVEV (reference sequence). The CDR3 extends over 22 amino acids. The V and J ends lost 5 bases and 1 base, in that order; junction bases with no gene match: 23. CDR3 region: CASSPTLSGTGLKVVTNEKLFF. In DNA form, the CDR3 reads TGTGCCAGCAGTCCTACTTTGTCCGGGACAGGGTTGAAGGTCGTAACTAATGAAAAACTGTTTTTT.

This clone was seen just once. CDR3 sequence reads: CASSPKGLAGGTDTQYF. The CDR3 nucleotides are TGTGCCAGTAGTCCTAAGGGACTAGCGGGGGGCACAGATACGCAGTATTTT. The chain carries TRBV19 and TRBJ2-3; TRBD2 matches at 14 bases. The ends lost 5 bases at V and 1 base at J; junction bases unmatched: 5. The CDR3 consists of 17 residues. Germline V gene sequence: CDR1 LNHDA, CDR2 SQIVND (reference sequence).

The rearrangement uses TRBV6-5 and TRBJ1-2; 8 bases are a match to TRBD1. The CDR3 sequence is 14 residues long. The V and J ends lost 5 bases and 3 bases, in that order; junction bases with no gene match: 5. Germline CDR1 is MNHEY and CDR2 is SVGAGI. CDR3 region: CASSPQGGYYGYTF. The CDR3 DNA follows: TGTGCCAGCAGTCCACAGGGGGGATACTATGGCTACACCTTC.

Concerning this clone itself: One end of the junction varies from germline; a read error may be responsible. This chain joins TRBV5-6 and TRBJ1-1, with TRBD1 as a possible D gene (5 bases). CDR1 is SGHDT and CDR2 is YYEEEE in the germline V gene. This CDR3 region has 16 residues. This CDR3 reads CARSLFGAGGNTEAFF. DNA of the CDR3: TGTGCCCGCAGCTTGTTTGGGGCGGGGGGGAACACTGAAGCTTTCTTT.

CDR3 protein: CASTQGSGRETQYF. The CDR3 DNA sequence: TGCGCCAGCACCCAGGGTAGCGGGAGGGAGACCCAGTACTTC. This chain joins TRBV5-1 and TRBJ2-5; 10 bases are a match to TRBD2. The J segment lost 5 bases and the V segment lost 6 bases, leaving 7 bases of the junction unmatched. The germline V gene encodes CDR1 SGHRS and CDR2 YFSETQ. The CDR3 runs 14 residues.

This rearrangement joins TRBV19 to TRBJ2-3, with 11 bases identical to TRBD2. The CDR3 loop spans 16 amino acids. The ends lost 4 bases at V and 2 bases at J; junction bases unmatched: 5. Germline loops: CDR1 LNHDA, CDR2 SQIVND (reference sequence). The CDR3 is CASSSPSGGYTDTQYF. CDR3 in DNA: TGTGCCAGTAGTAGTCCTAGCGGGGGGTACACAGATACGCAGTATTTT.

This clone is classed as medium-sized. The chain employs TRBV3-1 (or the pseudogene TRBV3-2) and TRBJ2-6, with D unclear. The V and J ends lost 3 bases and 3 bases respectively, with 6 bases between them. CDR3 length: 14 residues. Germline CDR1 reads LGHDT; CDR2 reads YNNKEL (reference sequence). CDR3 nucleotides: TGTGCCAGCAGCCACAGTTTTGGGGCCAACGTCCTGACTTTC. It translates to CASSHSFGANVLTF.